This TCR beta chain was sequenced during a study of untreated major depressive disorder. The study's findings and limits: In every subject, the five largest TRBV05-01 clones were private. CD4+ T cells from depressed patients used TRBV05-01 (Vbeta 5.1) more often than controls.

For this clone: Antigen specificity is unknown.

From thawed PBMCs, CD4+ T cells were purified by negative selection. The repertoire was sequenced with immunoSEQ multiplex PCR; TCRdb's copy has only in-frame clones and lacks some. This table holds under 15,000 clones, 80% to 95% found once. The CDR3 runs to 15 residues. V was shortened by 2 bases and J by 4 bases, with 17 bases between the two germline ends. CDR1 GTSNPN and CDR2 SVGIG come from the germline V gene (reference sequence). The receptor's source is a woman in her thirties with major depressive disorder. The chain uses TRBV30 and TRBJ2-5, with D possibly TRBD1 on 7 matching bases. Sequenced input: CD4+ T cells from PBMCs. CDR3 sequence (DNA): TGTGCCTGGAGTAGGGGGGATAGACAGGGAGAGACCCAGTACTTC. Protein sequence: CAWSRGDRQGETQYF.